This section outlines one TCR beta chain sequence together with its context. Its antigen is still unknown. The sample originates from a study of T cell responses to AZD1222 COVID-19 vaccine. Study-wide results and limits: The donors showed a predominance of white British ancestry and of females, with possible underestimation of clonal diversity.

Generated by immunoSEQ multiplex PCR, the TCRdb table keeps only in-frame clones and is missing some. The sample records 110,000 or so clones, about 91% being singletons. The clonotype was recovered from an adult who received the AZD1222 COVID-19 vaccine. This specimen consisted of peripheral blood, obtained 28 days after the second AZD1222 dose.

In nucleotides, the CDR3 is TGTGCCAGCAGCACGAGGGGACAGGGATATGAAAAACTGTTTTTT. Protein: CASSTRGQGYEKLFF. This chain uses TRBV9 with TRBJ1-4; 9 positions match TRBD1. The germline V gene encodes CDR1 SGDLS and CDR2 YYNGEE. V lost 4 bases and J lost 6; bases outside the gene matches: 7. The CDR3 is 15 residues long.